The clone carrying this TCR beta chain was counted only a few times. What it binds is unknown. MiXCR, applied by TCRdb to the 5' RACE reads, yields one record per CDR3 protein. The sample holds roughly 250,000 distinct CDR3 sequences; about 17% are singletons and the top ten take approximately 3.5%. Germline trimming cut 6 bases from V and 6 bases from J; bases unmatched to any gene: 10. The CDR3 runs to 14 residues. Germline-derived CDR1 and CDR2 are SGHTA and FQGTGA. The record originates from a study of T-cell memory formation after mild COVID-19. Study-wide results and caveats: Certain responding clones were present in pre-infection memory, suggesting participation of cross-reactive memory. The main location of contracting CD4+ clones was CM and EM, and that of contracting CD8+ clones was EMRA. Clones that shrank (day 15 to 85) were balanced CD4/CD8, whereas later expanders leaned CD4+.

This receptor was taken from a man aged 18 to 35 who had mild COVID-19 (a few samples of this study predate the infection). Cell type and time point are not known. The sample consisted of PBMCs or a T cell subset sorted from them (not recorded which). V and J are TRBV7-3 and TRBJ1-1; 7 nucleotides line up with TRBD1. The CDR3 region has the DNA TGTGCCAGCAGGTTGGGACAGTTAAGCGCTGAAGCTTTCTTT. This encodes CASRLGQLSAEAFF.